The 23 T cell receptor beta chains below were found in one sample sequenced in a study of T cell changes during pregnancy in multiple sclerosis. Profiling relied on immunoSEQ multiplex PCR, and the TCRdb table lists in-frame clones only, not all of them. The repertoire consists of under 80,000 clones, with roughly 92% occurring once and the leading ten covering approximately 2.4%. Sequenced here: peripheral blood, sampled before pregnancy. The receptor set was obtained from a female donor with multiple sclerosis, enrolled in a pregnancy study.

The chain combines TRBV10-3 with TRBJ2-3, with D unresolved. Trimming removed 2 bases from V and 1 base from J, with 22 bases in between. Germline CDR1 and CDR2: ENHRY and SYGVKD. The CDR3 covers 19 residues. The CDR3: CAISEPAQLVPSGTDTQYF. The CDR3 DNA reads TGTGCCATCAGTGAGCCTGCCCAACTCGTCCCATCGGGCACAGATACGCAGTATTTT.

The chain employs TRBV12-1 and TRBJ2-3; the D call of TRBD1 is as the table states it, not checked on the DNA. TRBV12-1 is flagged as a pseudogene. The CDR3 is 17 amino acids. CDR3: CASSFQDRQHEEDTQYF. The CDR3 DNA follows: TGTGCCAGCAGCTTTCAGGACAGGCAACATGAGGAGGATACGCAGTATTTT.

The CDR3 loop is CASRRTGDYEQYF. DNA of the CDR3: TGTGCCAGCAGGAGGACAGGAGACTACGAGCAGTACTTC. The chain uses TRBV27 and TRBJ2-7; TRBD1 agrees at 7 bases. The CDR3 covers 13 residues. Per the germline V gene, CDR1 is MNHEY and CDR2 is SMNVEV (reference sequence). V was pared by 6 bases and J by 3 bases, with 5 bases of the junction left unmatched.

The chain employs TRBV5-5 and TRBJ2-2; 7 bases are shared with TRBD2. Germline CDR1 and CDR2: SGHKS and YYEKEE (reference sequence). The CDR3 has 15 residues. Trimming took 4 bases from V and 2 from J; bases not matched to a gene: 5. This CDR3 is CASSPLAENTGELFF. CDR3 sequence (DNA): TGTGCCAGCAGCCCCCTAGCGGAAAACACCGGGGAGCTGTTTTTT.

The chain has TRBV5-1 and TRBJ2-5, with no clear D. CDR1 is SGHRS and CDR2 is YFSETQ in the germline V gene. V was pared by 0 bases and J by 5 bases, with 11 bases between. The CDR3 spans 14 residues. The CDR3 region has the DNA TGCGCCAGCAGCTTGGAGGCTAGATGGGAGACCCAGTACTTC. It translates to CASSLEARWETQYF.

The sample holds one count of this clone. The same CDR3 is also encoded by other DNA sequences in this sample. The V call is TRBV7-2, the J call TRBJ1-1, with 9 positions matching TRBD1. Germline loops: CDR1 SGHTA, CDR2 FQGNSA. Trimming removed 5 bases from V and 5 bases from J; junction bases left unmatched: 6. The CDR3 runs 14 residues. CDR3 sequence: CASSPQGALTEAFF. In DNA, the CDR3 is TGTGCCAGCAGCCCACAGGGGGCGCTTACTGAAGCTTTCTTT.

The V and J genes are TRBV6-6 and TRBJ2-7; 11 nucleotides line up with TRBD2. The CDR3 contains 15 residues. With V trimmed by 4 bases and J by 5 bases, 7 bases remained unmatched. CDR1 and CDR2 from the germline V gene are MNHNY and SVGAGI (reference sequence). This CDR3 reads CASSLTSGSTHEQYF. CDR3 coding DNA: TGTGCCAGCAGTTTAACTAGCGGGAGTACCCACGAGCAGTACTTC.

This clone has just one count. V usage is TRBV30 and J usage is TRBJ2-1; 11 bases agree with TRBD2. CDR1 is GTSNPN and CDR2 is SVGIG in the germline V gene (reference sequence). The V and J ends lost 1 base and 2 bases, in that order; junction bases with no gene match: 1. This CDR3 is 15 amino acids long. CDR3 bases: TGTGCCTGGAGTGAACTAGCGGGAGCCTACAATGAGCAGTTCTTC. Translated, it gives CAWSELAGAYNEQFF.

CDR3 in amino acids: CASSLAPLTANTEAFF. The CDR3 DNA reads TGTGCCAGCAGCTTAGCCCCCCTAACAGCGAACACTGAAGCTTTCTTT. The chain has TRBV7-8 and TRBJ1-1; D call uncertain. CDR3 length: 16 amino acids. Trimming left V 0 bases short and J 1 base short, with 12 bases between. Germline loops: CDR1 SGHVS, CDR2 FQNEAQ. The whole variable domain, remainder taken from reference TRBV7-8 and TRBJ1-1, is GAGVSQSPRYKVAKRGQDVALRCDPISGHVSLFWYQQALGQGPEFLTYFQNEAQLDKSGLPSDRFFAERPEGSVSTLKIQRTQQEDSAVYLCASSLAPLTANTEAFFGQGTRLTVV.

A single count supports this clone. The chain is built from TRBV6-4 and TRBJ2-7; D is perhaps TRBD1 (5 bases). Deletions cut 5 bases from V and 3 bases from J, with 20 bases between. The CDR3 is made up of 16 amino acids. The V gene's germline CDR1 is MRHNA and CDR2 SNTAGT. The CDR3 protein is CASSYHRIQAHYEQYF. CDR3 bases: TGTGCCAGCAGTTACCACAGGATACAGGCCCACTACGAGCAGTACTTC.

The gene calls are TRBV15 and TRBJ1-2; perhaps TRBD1 as D (6 bases). With 0 bases removed from V and 7 bases from J, the gap between germline ends came to 12 bases. Germline CDR1 LNHNV, CDR2 YYDKDF (reference sequence). The CDR3 spans 14 residues. The CDR3 loop is CATSRDLQGRGYTF. Written as DNA, the CDR3 is TGTGCCACCAGCAGAGATTTACAGGGACGTGGCTACACCTTC.

The genes are TRBV4-3 and TRBJ2-3; 14 bases align to TRBD2. V gave up 2 bases and J gave up 4 bases; unmatched junction bases: 2. The CDR3 is 16 residues long. Germline values: CDR1 LGHNA, CDR2 YSLEER. CDR3: CASSQRGLAGADTQYF. The CDR3 DNA is TGCGCCAGCAGCCAACGGGGACTAGCGGGAGCAGATACGCAGTATTTT.

The chain carries TRBV6-6 and TRBJ2-2, with D possibly matching TRBD2 (6 bases). The CDR3 spans 15 residues. Germline lookup yields CDR1 MNHNY and CDR2 SVGAGI (reference sequence). Trimming took off 0 bases at V and 2 bases at J, with 7 bases between the two ends. This chain's CDR3 is CASSYSAGNTGELFF. As DNA, the CDR3 is TGTGCCAGCAGTTACTCGGCGGGAAACACCGGGGAGCTGTTTTTT.

This clone was counted once. This rearrangement joins TRBV9 to TRBJ2-7, with D perhaps TRBD2 (6 bases). V lost 4 bases to trimming and J lost 6 bases, with 23 bases between them. CDR1 is SGDLS, CDR2 YYNGEE, per germline. The length of the CDR3 is 16 residues. Written as DNA, the CDR3 is TGTGCCAGCAGCCCACGTGGGGGGACTTCCGGTCTCGAGCAGTACTTC. Translated: CASSPRGGTSGLEQYF.

The chain is built from TRBV7-9 and TRBJ1-2, with D perhaps matching TRBD1 (5 bases). Per the germline V gene, CDR1 is SEHNR and CDR2 is FQNEAQ (reference sequence). The CDR3 runs to 15 residues. Trimming took 3 bases from V and 0 from J, leaving 11 bases between them. In DNA form, the CDR3 reads TGTGCCAGCAGCTTCCCAGGGTCCACTAACTATGGCTACACCTTC. This sequence encodes CASSFPGSTNYGYTF.

The chain recombines TRBV7-9 with TRBJ2-7; TRBD2 matches at 11 bases. Trimming at V came to 5 bases and at J to 2 bases, leaving 5 bases not matched to a gene. CDR1 SEHNR and CDR2 FQNEAQ come from the germline V gene (reference sequence). CDR3 length: 15 amino acids. The CDR3 DNA reads TGTGCCAGCAGCGCCCGACTAGCGGGGACCTACGAGCAGTACTTC. This translates into CASSARLAGTYEQYF.

The rearrangement joins TRBV2 to TRBJ2-5, with D unclear. Germline V CDR1 and CDR2: SNHLY, FYNNEI. This CDR3 is built from 10 residues. V was clipped by 6 bases and J by 7 bases, with 6 bases between them. This chain's CDR3 is CASSPGTQYF. CDR3 DNA: TGTGCCAGCAGCCCAGGGACCCAGTACTTC.

V and J are TRBV6-5 and TRBJ2-5; TRBD1 might be the D (5 bases). The CDR3 length is 14 residues. Germline V gene lookup returns CDR1 MNHEY and CDR2 SVGAGI. Trimming shortened V by 6 bases and J by 5 bases, and 16 bases separated the two germline ends. The CDR3: CASSPRAGSETQYF. The CDR3 region has the DNA TGTGCCAGCAGCCCCAGAGCAGGGTCGGAGACCCAGTACTTC.

The chain combines TRBV7-9 with TRBJ2-7; 8 nucleotides align to TRBD1. V lost 5 bases and J lost 4; bases outside the gene matches: 4. There are 13 residues in the CDR3. Germline V gene sequence: CDR1 SEHNR, CDR2 FQNEAQ (reference sequence). CDR3 sequence (DNA): TGTGCCAGCAGCCACACAGGGGGGTACGAGCAGTACTTC. It encodes CASSHTGGYEQYF.

CDR3 sequence: CASSPGGAAAEAFF. Written as DNA, the CDR3 is TGCGCCAGCAGCCCGGGGGGGGCTGCCGCTGAAGCTTTCTTT. V and J are TRBV5-1 and TRBJ1-1, with a weak D call TRBD1 (6 bases). CDR3 length: 14 residues. Deletions cut 4 bases from V and 6 bases from J, with 16 bases between. Per the germline V gene, CDR1 is SGHRS and CDR2 is YFSETQ.

The chain uses TRBV28 and TRBJ1-5; 7 bases fit TRBD1. The V gene end was trimmed by 7 bases and the J gene end by 4 bases; junction bases not matched to a gene: 7. The CDR3 is 14 residues long. The germline CDR1 and CDR2 sequences are MDHEN and SYDVKM. CDR3 bases: TGTGCCAGCACCCGGGACAGCGGTAATCAGCCCCAGCATTTT. Protein product: CASTRDSGNQPQHF.

V usage is TRBV19 and J usage is TRBJ1-1; weak D call: TRBD1 (6 bases). This CDR3 spans 15 amino acids. The V end lost 6 bases, the J end lost 4 bases, and 18 bases lay between the germline ends. Germline V lookup: CDR1 LNHDA, CDR2 SQIVND (reference sequence). CDR3 DNA sequence: TGTGCCAGTAGAACCCAAGAGGCAGGGGCCACTGAAGCTTTCTTT. Translated, it gives CASRTQEAGATEAFF.

The genes are TRBV6-1 and TRBJ2-7, with a tentative D call TRBD1 (5 bases). Germline V gene lookup returns CDR1 MNHNS and CDR2 SASEGT. The CDR3 extends over 12 amino acids. The V end lost 6 bases, the J end lost 5 bases, and 11 bases lay between the germline ends. The CDR3 nucleotides read TGTGCCAGCAGCTCCAGGGTCCACGAGCAGTACTTC. This translates into CASSSRVHEQYF.